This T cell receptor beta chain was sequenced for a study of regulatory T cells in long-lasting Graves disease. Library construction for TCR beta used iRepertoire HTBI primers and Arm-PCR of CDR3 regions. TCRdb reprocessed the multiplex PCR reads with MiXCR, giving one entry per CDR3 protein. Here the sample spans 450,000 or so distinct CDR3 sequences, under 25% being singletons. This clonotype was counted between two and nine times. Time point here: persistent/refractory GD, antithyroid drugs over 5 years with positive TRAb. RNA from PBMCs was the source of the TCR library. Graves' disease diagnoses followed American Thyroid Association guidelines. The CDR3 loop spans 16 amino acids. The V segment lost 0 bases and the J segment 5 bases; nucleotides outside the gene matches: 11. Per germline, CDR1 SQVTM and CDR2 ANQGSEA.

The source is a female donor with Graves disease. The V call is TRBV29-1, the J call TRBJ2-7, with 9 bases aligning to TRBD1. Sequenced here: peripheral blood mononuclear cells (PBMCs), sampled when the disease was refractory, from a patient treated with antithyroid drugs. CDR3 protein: CSVEDPWGQGFDEQYF. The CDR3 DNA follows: TGCAGCGTTGAAGATCCTTGGGGACAGGGTTTCGACGAGCAGTACTTC.